This T cell receptor (beta chain) was sequenced during a study of cytomegalovirus exposure and HLA in healthy donors. The CDR3 consists of 13 residues. The junction had 5 bases not matched to a gene; V was cut back by 7 bases and J by 2 bases. Germline assignment: CDR1 SNHLY and CDR2 FYNNEI. The PCR had 60 Vbeta and 13 Jbeta primers. Assay used: immunoSEQ multiplex PCR; TCRdb lists only in-frame clones, some missing. The sample includes about 150,000 clones, 65% to 85% of them seen just once. The chain joins TRBV2 to TRBJ2-7, with 7 nucleotides matching TRBD1. The specimen sequenced was PBMCs. The source of this sequence is a male donor in good health and CMV-seronegative. The CDR3 loop reads CASIGTETYEQYF. CDR3 DNA: TGTGCCAGCATAGGGACAGAGACCTACGAGCAGTACTTC.